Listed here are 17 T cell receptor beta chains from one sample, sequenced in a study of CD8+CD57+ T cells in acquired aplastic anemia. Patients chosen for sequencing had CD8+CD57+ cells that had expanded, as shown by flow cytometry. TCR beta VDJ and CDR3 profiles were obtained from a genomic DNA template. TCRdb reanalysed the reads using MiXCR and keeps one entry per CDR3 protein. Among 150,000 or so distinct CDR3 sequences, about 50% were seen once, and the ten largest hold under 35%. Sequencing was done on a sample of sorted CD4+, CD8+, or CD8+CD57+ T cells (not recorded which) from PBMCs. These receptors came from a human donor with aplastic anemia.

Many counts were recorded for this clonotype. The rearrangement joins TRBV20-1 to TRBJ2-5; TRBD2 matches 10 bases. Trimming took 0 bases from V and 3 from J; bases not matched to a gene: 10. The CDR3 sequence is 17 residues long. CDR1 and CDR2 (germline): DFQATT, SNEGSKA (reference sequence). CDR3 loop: CSARDLPSGRWEETQYF. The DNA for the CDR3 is TGCAGTGCTAGAGATCTTCCTAGCGGGAGATGGGAAGAGACCCAGTACTTC.

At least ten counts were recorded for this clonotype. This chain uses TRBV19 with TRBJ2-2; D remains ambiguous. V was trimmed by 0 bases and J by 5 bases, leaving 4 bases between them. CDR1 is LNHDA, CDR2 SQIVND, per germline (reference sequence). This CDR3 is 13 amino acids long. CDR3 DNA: TGTGCCAGTAGTATAGATATGACCGGGGAGCTGTTTTTT. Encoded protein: CASSIDMTGELFF.

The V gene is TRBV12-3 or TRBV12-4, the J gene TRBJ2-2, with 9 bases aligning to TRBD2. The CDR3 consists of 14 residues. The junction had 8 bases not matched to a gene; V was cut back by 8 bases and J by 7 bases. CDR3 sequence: CASGPLAGLGELFF. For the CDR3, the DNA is TGTGCCAGCGGCCCACTAGCGGGTCTCGGGGAGCTGTTTTTT.

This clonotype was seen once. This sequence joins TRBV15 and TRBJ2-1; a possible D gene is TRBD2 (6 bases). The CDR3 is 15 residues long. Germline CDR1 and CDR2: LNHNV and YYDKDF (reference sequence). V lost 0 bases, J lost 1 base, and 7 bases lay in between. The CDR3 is CATSRDAGSYNEQFF. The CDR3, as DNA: TGTGCCACCAGCAGAGATGCGGGATCCTACAATGAGCAGTTCTTC.

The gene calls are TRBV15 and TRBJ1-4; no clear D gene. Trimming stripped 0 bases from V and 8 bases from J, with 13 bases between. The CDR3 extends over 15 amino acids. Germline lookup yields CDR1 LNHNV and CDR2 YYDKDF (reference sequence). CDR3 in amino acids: CATSRDRELGEKLFF. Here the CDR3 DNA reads TGTGCCACCAGCAGAGATCGGGAATTGGGCGAAAAACTGTTTTTT.

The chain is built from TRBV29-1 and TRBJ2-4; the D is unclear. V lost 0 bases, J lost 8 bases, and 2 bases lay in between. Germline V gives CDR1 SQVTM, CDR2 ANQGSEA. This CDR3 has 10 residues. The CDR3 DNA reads TGCAGCGTTGAAGAGGACATTCAGTACTTC. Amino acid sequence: CSVEEDIQYF.

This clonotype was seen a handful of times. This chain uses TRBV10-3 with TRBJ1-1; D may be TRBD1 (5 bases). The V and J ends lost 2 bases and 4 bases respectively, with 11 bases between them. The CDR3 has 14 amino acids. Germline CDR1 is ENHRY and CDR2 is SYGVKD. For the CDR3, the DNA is TGTGCCATCAGTGAGCCCAATGGGGGCACTGAAGCTTTCTTT. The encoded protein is CAISEPNGGTEAFF.

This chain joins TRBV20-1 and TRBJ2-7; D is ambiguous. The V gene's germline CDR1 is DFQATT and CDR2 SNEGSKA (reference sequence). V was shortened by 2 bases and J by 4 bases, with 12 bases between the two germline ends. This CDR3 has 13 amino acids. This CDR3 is CSARLGGGYEQYF. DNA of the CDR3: TGCAGTGCTAGACTGGGCGGTGGGTACGAGCAGTACTTC.

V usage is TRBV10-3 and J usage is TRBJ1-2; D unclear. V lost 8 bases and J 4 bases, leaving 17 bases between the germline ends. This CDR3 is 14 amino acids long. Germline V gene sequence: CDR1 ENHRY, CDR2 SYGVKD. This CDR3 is CAISPGNSIYGYTF. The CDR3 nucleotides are TGTGCCATCTCCCCGGGCAATTCGATCTATGGCTACACCTTC.

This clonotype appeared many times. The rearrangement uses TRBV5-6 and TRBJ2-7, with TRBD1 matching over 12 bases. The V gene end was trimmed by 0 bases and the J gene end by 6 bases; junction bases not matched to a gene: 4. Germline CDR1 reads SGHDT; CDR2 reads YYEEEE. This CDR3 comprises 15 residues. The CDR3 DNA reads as TGTGCCAGCAGCTTGGCCGGGACAGGGGGCTTCGAGCAGTACTTC. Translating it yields CASSLAGTGGFEQYF. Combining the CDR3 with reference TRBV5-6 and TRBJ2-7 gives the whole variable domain DAGVTQSPTHLIKTRGQQVTLRCSPKSGHDTVSWYQQALGQGPQFIFQYYEEEERQRGNFPDRFSGHQFPNYSSELNVNALLLGDSALYLCASSLAGTGGFEQYFGPGTRLTVT.

The DNA for the CDR3 is TGTGCCAGCAGCGCCCGGGACAGGGAAGAGACCCAGTACTTC. Its translation is CASSARDREETQYF. The V gene is TRBV5-8, the J gene TRBJ2-5, with TRBD1 matching over 9 bases. Germline V gene data show CDR1 as SGHTS and CDR2 as YDEGEE. CDR3 length equals 14 residues. With 4 bases clipped from V and 3 bases from J, the junction kept 4 bases outside the gene matches.

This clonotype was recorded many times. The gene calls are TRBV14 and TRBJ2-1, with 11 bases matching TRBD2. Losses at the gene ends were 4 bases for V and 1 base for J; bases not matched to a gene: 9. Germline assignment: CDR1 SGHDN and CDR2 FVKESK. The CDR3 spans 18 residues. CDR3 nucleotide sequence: TGTGCCAGCAGCCCGACACAAACTAGCGGGAGATCCTACAATGAGCAGTTCTTC. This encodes CASSPTQTSGRSYNEQFF.

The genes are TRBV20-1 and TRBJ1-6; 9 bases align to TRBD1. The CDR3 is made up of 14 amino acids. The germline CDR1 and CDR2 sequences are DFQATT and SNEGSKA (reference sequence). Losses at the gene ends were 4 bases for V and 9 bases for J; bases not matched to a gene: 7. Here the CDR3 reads CSATTQGASSPLHF. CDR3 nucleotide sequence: TGCAGTGCTACCACACAGGGGGCAAGTTCACCCCTCCACTTT.

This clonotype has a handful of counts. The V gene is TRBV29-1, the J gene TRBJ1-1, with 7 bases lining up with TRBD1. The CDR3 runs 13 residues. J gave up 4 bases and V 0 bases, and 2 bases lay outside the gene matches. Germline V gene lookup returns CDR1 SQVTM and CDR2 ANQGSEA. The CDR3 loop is CSVEDHRGTEAFF. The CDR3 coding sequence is TGCAGCGTTGAAGATCACAGGGGCACTGAAGCTTTCTTT.

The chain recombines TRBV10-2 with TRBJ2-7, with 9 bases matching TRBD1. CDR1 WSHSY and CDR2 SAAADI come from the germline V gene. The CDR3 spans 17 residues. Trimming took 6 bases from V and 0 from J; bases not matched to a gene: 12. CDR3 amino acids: CASRTVPGTGISYEQYF. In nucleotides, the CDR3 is TGCGCCAGCAGGACCGTCCCCGGGACAGGGATCTCCTACGAGCAGTACTTC.

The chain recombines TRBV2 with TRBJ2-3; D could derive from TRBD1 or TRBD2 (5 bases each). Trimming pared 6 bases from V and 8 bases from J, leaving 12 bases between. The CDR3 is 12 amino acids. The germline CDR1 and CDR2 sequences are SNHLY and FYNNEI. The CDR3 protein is CASRDDGGTQYF. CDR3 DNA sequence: TGTGCCAGCAGGGACGATGGGGGTACGCAGTATTTT.

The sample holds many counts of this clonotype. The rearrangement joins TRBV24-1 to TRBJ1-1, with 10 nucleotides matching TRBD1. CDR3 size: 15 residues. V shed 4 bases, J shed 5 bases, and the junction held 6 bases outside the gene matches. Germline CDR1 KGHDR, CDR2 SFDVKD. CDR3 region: CATSDRGQGKTEAFF. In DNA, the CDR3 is TGTGCCACCAGTGACCGGGGACAGGGGAAAACTGAAGCTTTCTTT.